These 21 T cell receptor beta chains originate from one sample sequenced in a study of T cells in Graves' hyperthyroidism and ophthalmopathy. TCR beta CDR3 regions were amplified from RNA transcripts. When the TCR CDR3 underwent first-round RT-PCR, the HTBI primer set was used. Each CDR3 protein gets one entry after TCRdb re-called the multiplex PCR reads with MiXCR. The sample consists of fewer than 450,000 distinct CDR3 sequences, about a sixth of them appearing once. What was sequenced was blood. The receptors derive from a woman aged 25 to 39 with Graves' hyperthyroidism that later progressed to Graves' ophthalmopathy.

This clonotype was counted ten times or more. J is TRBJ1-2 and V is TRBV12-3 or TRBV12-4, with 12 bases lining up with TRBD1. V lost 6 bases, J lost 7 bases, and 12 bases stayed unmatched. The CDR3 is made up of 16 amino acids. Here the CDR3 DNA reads TGTGCCAGCAGCGCCGGCCGGGACAGGGGGCCAGGTGGCTACACCTTC. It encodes CASSAGRDRGPGGYTF.

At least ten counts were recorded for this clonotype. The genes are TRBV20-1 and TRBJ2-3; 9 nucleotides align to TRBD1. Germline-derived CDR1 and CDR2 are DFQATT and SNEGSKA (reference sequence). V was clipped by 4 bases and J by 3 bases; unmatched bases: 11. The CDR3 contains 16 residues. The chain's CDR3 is CSATTRQGGYTDTQYF. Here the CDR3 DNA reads TGCAGTGCTACCACTCGACAGGGGGGATATACAGATACGCAGTATTTT.

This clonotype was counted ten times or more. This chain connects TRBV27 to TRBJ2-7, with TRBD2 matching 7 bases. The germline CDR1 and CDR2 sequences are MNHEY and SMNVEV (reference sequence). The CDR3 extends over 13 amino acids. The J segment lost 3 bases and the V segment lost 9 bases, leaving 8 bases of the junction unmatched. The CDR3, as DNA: TGTGCCAGAATTGCGGGAGTGAACTACGAGCAGTACTTC. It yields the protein CARIAGVNYEQYF.

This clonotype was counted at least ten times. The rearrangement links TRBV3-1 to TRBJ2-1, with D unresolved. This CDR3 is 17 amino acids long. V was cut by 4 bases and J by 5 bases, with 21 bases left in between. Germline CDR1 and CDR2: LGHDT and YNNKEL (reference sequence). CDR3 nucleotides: TGTGCCAGCAGCCCTCGGCCCAGAGCCGCTCGAGACAATGAGCAGTTCTTC. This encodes CASSPRPRAARDNEQFF.

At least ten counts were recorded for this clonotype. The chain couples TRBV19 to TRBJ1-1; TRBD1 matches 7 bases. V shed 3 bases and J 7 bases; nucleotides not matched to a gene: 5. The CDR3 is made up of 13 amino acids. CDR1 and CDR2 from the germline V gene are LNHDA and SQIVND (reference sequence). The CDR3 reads CASSMIGGDEAFF. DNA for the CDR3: TGTGCCAGTAGTATGATAGGGGGCGATGAAGCTTTCTTT.

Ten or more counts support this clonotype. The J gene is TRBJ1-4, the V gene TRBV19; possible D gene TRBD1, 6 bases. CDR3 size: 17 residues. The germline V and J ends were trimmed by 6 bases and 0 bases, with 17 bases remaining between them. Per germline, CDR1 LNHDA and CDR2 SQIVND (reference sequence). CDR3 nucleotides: TGTGCCAGTAGATCGACAAGGGGGGAGACAACTAATGAAAAACTGTTTTTT. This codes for CASRSTRGETTNEKLFF.

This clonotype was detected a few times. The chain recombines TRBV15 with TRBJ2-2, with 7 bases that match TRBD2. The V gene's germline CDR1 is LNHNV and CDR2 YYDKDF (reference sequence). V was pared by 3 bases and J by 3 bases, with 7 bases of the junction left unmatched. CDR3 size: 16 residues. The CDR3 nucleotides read TGTGCCACCAGCAGGACCAAGCGGGACCACACCGGGGAGCTGTTTTTT. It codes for CATSRTKRDHTGELFF.

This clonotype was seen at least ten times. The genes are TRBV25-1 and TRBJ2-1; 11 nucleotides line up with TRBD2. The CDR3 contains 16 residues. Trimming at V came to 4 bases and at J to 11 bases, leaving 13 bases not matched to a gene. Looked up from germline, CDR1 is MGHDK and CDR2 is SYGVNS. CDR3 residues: CASSGSGTSGRLKQFF. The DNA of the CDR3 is TGTGCCAGCAGTGGCTCCGGGACTAGCGGCAGACTAAAGCAGTTCTTC.

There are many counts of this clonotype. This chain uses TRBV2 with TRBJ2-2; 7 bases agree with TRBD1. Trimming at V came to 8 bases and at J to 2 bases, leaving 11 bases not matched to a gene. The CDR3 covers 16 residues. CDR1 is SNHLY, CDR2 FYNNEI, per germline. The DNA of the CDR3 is TGTGCCAGCCAAACAGGGGCCAAACACAACACCGGGGAGCTGTTTTTT. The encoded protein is CASQTGAKHNTGELFF.

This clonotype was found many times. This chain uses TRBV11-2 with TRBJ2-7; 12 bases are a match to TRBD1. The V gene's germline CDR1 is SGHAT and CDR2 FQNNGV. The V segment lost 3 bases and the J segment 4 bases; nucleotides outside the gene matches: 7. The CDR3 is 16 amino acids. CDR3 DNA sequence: TGTGCCAGCAGCTTGACCCCGGGACAGGGGGCTTACGAGCAGTACTTC. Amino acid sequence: CASSLTPGQGAYEQYF.

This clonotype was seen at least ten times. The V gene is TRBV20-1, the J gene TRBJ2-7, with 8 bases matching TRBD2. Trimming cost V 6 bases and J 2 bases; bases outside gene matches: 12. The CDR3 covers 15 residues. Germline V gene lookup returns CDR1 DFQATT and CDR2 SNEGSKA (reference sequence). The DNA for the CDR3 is TGCAGTGCAATTCCCGGAGGAGCGGGGGCCTACGAGCAGTACTTC. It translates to CSAIPGGAGAYEQYF.

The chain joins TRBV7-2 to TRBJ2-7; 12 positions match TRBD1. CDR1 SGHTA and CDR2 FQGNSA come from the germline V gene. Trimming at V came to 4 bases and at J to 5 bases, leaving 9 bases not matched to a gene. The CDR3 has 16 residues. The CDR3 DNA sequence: TGTGCCAGCAGCTCCCGTCCCGGGACAGGGGGCGACGAGCAGTACTTC. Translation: CASSSRPGTGGDEQYF.

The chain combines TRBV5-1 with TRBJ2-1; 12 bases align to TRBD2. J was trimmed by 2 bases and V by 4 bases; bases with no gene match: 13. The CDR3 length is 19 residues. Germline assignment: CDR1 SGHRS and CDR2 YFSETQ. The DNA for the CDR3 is TGCGCCAGCAGCAAACCTAGCGGGGGGGATACCAACACCTACAATGAGCAGTTCTTC. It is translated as CASSKPSGGDTNTYNEQFF.

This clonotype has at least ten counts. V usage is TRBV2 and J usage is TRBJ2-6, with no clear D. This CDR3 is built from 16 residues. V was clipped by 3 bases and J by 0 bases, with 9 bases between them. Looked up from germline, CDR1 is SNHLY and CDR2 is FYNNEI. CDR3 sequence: CASSDPGISGANVLTF. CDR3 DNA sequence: TGTGCCAGCAGTGACCCGGGCATCTCTGGGGCCAACGTCCTGACTTTC. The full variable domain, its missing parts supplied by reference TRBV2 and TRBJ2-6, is EPEVTQTPSHQVTQMGQEVILRCVPISNHLYFYWYRQILGQKVEFLVSFYNNEISEKSEIFDDQFSVERPDGSNFTLKIRSTKLEDSAMYFCASSDPGISGANVLTFGAGSRLTVL.

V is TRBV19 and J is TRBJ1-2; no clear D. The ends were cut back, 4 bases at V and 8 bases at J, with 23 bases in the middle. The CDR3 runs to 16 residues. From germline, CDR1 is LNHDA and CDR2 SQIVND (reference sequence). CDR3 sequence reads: CASSRLTTGYLEGYTF. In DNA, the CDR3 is TGTGCCAGTAGTAGACTTACGACCGGCTACCTGGAAGGCTACACCTTC.

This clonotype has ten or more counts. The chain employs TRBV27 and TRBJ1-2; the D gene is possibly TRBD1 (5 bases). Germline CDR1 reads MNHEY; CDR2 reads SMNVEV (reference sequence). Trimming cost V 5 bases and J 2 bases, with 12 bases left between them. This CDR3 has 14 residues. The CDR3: CASSRRGDNYGYTF. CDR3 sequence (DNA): TGTGCCAGCAGTCGCCGGGGGGACAACTATGGCTACACCTTC.

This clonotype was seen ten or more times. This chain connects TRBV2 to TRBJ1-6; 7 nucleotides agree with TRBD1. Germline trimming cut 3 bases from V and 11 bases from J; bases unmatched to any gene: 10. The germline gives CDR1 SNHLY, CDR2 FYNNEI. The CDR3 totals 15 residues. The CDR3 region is CASSETGRVGTPLHF. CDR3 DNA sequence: TGTGCCAGCAGTGAGACAGGGCGCGTTGGGACACCCCTCCACTTT. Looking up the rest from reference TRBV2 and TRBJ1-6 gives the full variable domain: EPEVTQTPSHQVTQMGQEVILRCVPISNHLYFYWYRQILGQKVEFLVSFYNNEISEKSEIFDDQFSVERPDGSNFTLKIRSTKLEDSAMYFCASSETGRVGTPLHFGNGTRLTVT.

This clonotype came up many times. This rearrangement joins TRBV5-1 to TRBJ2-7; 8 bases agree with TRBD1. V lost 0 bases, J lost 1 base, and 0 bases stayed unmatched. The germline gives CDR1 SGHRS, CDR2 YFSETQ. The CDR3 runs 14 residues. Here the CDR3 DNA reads TGCGCCAGCAGCTTGGGACAGGGGTCCTACGAGCAGTACTTC. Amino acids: CASSLGQGSYEQYF. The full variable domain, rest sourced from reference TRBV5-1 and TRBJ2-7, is KAGVTQTPRYLIKTRGQQVTLSCSPISGHRSVSWYQQTPGQGLQFLFEYFSETQRNKGNFPGRFSGRQFSNSRSEMNVSTLELGDSALYLCASSLGQGSYEQYFGPGTRLTVT.

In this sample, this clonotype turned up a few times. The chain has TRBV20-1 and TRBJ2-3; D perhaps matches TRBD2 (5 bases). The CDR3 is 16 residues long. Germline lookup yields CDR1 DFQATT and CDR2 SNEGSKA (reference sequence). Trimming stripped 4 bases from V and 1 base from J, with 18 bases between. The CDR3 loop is CSATPGYLTGTDTQYF. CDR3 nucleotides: TGCAGTGCTACCCCGGGATACCTTACGGGCACAGATACGCAGTATTTT.

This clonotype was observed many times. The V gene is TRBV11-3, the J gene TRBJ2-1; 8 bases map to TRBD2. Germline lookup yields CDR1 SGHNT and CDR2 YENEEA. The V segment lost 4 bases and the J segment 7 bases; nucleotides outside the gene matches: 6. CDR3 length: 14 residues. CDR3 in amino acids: CASSSRGGGNEQFF. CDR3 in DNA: TGTGCCAGCAGCTCCCGGGGGGGTGGGAATGAGCAGTTCTTC.

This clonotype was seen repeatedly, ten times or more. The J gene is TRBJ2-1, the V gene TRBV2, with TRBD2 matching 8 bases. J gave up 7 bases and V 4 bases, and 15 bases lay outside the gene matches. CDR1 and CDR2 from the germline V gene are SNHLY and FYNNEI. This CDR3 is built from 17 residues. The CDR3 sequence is CASSGDRTSGKENEQFF. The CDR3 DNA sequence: TGTGCCAGCAGTGGGGATCGTACTAGCGGTAAGGAGAATGAGCAGTTCTTC.